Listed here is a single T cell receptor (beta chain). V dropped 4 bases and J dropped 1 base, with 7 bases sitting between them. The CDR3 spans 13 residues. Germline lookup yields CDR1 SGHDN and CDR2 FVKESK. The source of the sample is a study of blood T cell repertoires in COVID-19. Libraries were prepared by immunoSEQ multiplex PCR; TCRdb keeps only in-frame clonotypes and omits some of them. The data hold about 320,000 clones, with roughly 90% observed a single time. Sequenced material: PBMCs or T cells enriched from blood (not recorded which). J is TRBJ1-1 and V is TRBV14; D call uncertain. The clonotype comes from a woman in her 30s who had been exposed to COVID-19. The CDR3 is CASSPGSNTEAFF. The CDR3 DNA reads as TGTGCCAGCAGCCCCGGGTCGAACACTGAAGCTTTCTTT. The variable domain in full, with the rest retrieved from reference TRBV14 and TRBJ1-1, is EAGVTQFPSHSVIEKGQTVTLRCDPISGHDNLYWYRRVMGKEIKFLLHFVKESKQDESGMPNNRFLAERTGGTYSTLKVQPAELEDSGVYFCASSPGSNTEAFFGQGTRLTVV.